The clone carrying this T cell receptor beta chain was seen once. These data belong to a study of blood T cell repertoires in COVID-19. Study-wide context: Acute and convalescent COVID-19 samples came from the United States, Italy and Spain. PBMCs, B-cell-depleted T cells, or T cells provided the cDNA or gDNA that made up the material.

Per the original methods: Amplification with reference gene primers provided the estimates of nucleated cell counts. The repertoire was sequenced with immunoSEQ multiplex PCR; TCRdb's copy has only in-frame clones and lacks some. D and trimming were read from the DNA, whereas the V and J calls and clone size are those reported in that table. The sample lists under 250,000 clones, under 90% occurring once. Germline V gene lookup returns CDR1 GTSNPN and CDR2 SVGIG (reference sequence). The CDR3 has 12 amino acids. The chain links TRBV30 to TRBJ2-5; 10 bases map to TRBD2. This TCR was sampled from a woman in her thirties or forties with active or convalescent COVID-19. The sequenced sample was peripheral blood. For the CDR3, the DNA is TGTGAAGCGGGAGGGCCAGAAAAGACCCAGTACTTC. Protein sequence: CEAGGPEKTQYF.